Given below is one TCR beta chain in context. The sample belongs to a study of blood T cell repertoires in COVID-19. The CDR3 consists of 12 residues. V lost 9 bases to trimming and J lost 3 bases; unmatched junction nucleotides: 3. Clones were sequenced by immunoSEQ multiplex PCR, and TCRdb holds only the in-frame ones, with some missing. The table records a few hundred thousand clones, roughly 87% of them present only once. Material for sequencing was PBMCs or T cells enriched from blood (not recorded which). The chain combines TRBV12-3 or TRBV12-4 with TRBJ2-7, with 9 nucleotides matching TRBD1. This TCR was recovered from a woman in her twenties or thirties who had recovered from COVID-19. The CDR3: CASGTGNYEQYF. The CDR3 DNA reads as TGTGCCAGTGGGACAGGGAACTACGAGCAGTACTTC.